These 4 T cell receptor beta chains share one sample of origin, sequenced in a study of cytomegalovirus exposure and HLA in healthy donors. It was with 60 Vbeta and 13 Jbeta primers that the PCR ran. Repertoires were generated with immunoSEQ multiplex PCR, while TCRdb's copy carries only in-frame clones and drops some. The profile shows approximately 170,000 clones, around 85% of them singletons. The sequenced sample was PBMCs. These receptors were collected from a male donor in good health and CMV-seronegative.

The CDR3 spells CASSHRDIEREKLFF. The CDR3, as DNA: TGTGCCAGCAGTCACCGGGACATAGAAAGGGAAAAACTGTTTTTT. The chain has TRBV6-1 and TRBJ1-4, with D possibly being TRBD1 (6 bases). The CDR3 loop spans 15 amino acids. In germline, CDR1 is MNHNS, CDR2 SASEGT. Trimming took off 5 bases at V and 8 bases at J, with 18 bases between the two ends.

The J gene is TRBJ2-7, the V gene TRBV30; TRBD1 aligns across 11 bases. The V gene end was trimmed by 2 bases and the J gene end by 5 bases; junction bases not matched to a gene: 8. Looked up from germline, CDR1 is GTSNPN and CDR2 is SVGIG (reference sequence). The CDR3 has 15 residues. CDR3 DNA: TGTGCCTGGAGTTTGGGACAGGGGGTACTGAACGAGCAGTACTTC. It translates to CAWSLGQGVLNEQYF.

Only one count was recorded for this clone. The chain has TRBV27 and TRBJ2-4; D possibly corresponds to TRBD1 (7 bases). This CDR3 is built from 16 residues. Germline loops: CDR1 MNHEY, CDR2 SMNVEV (reference sequence). Trimming took off 5 bases at V and 1 base at J, with 15 bases between the two ends. In nucleotides, the CDR3 is TGTGCCAGCAGTCTGGGGGCAGGGGGGGCCAAAAACATTCAGTACTTC. This encodes CASSLGAGGAKNIQYF.

V and J are TRBV19 and TRBJ1-5, with a tentative D call TRBD1 (6 bases). CDR3 size: 12 residues. V was pared by 8 bases and J by 3 bases, with 8 bases between. The V gene's germline CDR1 is LNHDA and CDR2 SQIVND (reference sequence). The CDR3 sequence is CASGQINQPQHF. CDR3 bases: TGTGCCAGTGGACAGATCAATCAGCCCCAGCATTTT.